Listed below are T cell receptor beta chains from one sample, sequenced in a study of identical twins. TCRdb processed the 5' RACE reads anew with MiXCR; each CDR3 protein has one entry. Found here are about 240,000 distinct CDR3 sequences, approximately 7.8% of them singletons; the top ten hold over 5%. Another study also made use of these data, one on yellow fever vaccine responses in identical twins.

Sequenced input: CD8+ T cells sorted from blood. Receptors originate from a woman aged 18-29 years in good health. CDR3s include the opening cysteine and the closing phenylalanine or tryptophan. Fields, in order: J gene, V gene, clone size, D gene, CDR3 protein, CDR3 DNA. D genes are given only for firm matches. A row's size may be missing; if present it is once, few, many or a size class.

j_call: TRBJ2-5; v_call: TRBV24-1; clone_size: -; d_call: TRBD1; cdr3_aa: CATSDPGQGKEETQYF; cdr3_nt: TGTGCCACCAGTGACCCCGGACAGGGGAAAGAAGAGACCCAGTACTTC
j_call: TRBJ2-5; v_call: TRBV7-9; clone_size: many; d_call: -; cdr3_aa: CASKRAGQETQYF; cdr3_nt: TGTGCCAGTAAGAGAGCGGGTCAAGAGACCCAGTACTTC
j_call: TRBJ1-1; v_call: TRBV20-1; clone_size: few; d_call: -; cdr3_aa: CSARDLDGVGAGYTEAFF; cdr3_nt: TGCAGTGCTAGAGATCTTGATGGTGTAGGGGCAGGGTACACTGAAGCTTTCTTT
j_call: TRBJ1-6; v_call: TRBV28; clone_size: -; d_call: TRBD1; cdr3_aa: CASSPWTGNSPLHF; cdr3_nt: TGTGCCAGCAGTCCCTGGACAGGCAATTCACCCCTCCACTTT
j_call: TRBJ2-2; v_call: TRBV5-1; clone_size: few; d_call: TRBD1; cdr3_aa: CASSLTQGQATIGTGELFF; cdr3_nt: TGCGCCAGCAGCTTGACACAGGGACAGGCGACTATTGGCACCGGGGAGCTGTTTTTT
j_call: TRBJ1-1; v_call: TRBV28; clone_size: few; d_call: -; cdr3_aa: CASSLFTGAEAFF; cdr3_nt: TGTGCCAGCAGTTTATTTACAGGCGCCGAAGCTTTCTTT
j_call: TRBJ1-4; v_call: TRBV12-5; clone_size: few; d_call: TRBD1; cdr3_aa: CASGITGDYGEKLFF; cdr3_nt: TGTGCTAGTGGTATTACAGGGGACTATGGAGAAAAACTGTTTTTT
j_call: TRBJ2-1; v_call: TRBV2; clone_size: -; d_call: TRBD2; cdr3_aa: CASSASGGSSSYNEQFF; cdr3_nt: TGTGCCAGCAGTGCTAGCGGGGGGTCCAGCTCCTACAATGAGCAGTTCTTC
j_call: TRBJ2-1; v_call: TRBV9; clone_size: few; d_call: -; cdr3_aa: CASSVEDSGVNEQFF; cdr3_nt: TGTGCCAGCAGCGTAGAGGACAGCGGAGTCAATGAGCAGTTCTTC
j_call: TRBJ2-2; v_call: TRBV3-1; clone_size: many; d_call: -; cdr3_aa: CASSYTDMNTGELFF; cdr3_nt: TGTGCCAGCAGCTATACGGACATGAACACCGGGGAGCTGTTTTTT
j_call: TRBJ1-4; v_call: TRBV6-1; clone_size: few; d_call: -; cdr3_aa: CASTQPTNNEKLFF; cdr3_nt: TGTGCCAGCACACAACCCACCAACAATGAAAAACTGTTTTTT
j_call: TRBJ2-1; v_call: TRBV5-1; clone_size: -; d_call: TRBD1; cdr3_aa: CASSPVNTGTGGPEQFF; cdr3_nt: TGCGCCAGCAGCCCGGTTAACACCGGGACAGGGGGCCCTGAGCAGTTCTTC
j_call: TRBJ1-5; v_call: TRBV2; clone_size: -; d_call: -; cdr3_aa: CASSEEITSSWVDQPQHF; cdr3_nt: TGTGCCAGCAGCGAGGAAATTACTTCTTCATGGGTCGATCAGCCCCAGCATTTT
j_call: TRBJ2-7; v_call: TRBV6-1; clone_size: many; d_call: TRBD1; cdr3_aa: CASSPGQGREQYF; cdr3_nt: TGTGCCAGCAGTCCTGGACAGGGAAGAGAGCAGTACTTC
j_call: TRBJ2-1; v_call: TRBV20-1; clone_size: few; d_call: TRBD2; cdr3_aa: CSARPLLAGGLYEQFF; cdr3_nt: TGCAGTGCTAGACCTTTACTAGCGGGAGGGCTCTATGAGCAGTTCTTC
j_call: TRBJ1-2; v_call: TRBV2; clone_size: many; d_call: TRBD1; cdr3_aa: CASSEGQNYGYTF; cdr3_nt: TGTGCCAGCAGTGAGGGACAGAACTATGGCTACACCTTC
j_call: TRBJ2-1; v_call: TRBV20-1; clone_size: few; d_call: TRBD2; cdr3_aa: CSARPPRVAGGANEQFF; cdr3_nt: TGCAGTGCTAGACCTCCGAGGGTAGCGGGAGGGGCCAATGAGCAGTTCTTC
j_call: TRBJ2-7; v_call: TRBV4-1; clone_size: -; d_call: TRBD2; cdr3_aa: CASSQAPGLAGPEQYF; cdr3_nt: TGCGCCAGCAGCCAAGCCCCGGGGCTAGCGGGACCCGAGCAGTACTTC
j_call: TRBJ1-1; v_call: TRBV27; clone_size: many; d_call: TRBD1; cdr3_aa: CASSHSTGGGTEAFF; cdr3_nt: TGTGCCAGCAGTCATTCGACAGGGGGAGGCACTGAAGCTTTCTTT
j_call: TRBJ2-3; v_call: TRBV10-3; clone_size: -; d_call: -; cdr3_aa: CAIRGPDTQYF; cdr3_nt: TGTGCCATCAGAGGGCCAGATACGCAGTATTTT
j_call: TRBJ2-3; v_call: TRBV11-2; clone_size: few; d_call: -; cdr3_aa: CASSLEPRGSTDTQYF; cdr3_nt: TGTGCCAGCAGCTTAGAACCCCGGGGTAGCACAGATACGCAGTATTTT
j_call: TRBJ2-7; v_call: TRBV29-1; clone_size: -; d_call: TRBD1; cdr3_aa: CSVRDSSNPGYEQYF; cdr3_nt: TGCAGCGTCCGGGACAGCTCGAACCCTGGCTACGAGCAGTACTTC
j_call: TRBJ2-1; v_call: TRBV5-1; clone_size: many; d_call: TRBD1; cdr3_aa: CASSYRQGADEQFF; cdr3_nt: TGCGCCAGCAGCTATCGACAGGGGGCTGATGAGCAGTTCTTC
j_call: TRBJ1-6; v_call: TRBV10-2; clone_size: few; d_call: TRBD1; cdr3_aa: CASSDRTGSYSPLHF; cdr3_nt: TGCGCCAGCAGCGACCGGACAGGGAGTTATTCACCCCTCCACTTT
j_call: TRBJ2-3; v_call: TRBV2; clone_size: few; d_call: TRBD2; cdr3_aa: CASSEGWRGGTDTQYF; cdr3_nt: TGTGCCAGCAGTGAAGGGTGGCGGGGGGGCACAGATACGCAGTATTTT
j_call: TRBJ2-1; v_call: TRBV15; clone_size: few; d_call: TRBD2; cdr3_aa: CATSRTSGGNNEQFF; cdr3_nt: TGTGCCACCAGCAGGACTAGCGGGGGGAACAATGAGCAGTTCTTC
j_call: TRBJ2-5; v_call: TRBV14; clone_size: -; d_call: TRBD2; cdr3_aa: CASSQYSGRAETQYF; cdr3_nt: TGTGCCAGCAGCCAATATAGCGGGAGAGCGGAGACCCAGTACTTC
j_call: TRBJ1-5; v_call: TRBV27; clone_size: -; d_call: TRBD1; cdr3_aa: CASSPRGTGGPYSNQPQHF; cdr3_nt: TGTGCCAGCAGCCCCCGGGGGACAGGGGGGCCCTATAGCAATCAGCCCCAGCATTTT
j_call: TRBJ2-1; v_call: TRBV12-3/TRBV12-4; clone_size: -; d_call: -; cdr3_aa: CASSLPPSEGIYNEQFF; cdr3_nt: TGTGCCAGCAGTTTGCCGCCCTCGGAGGGAATTTACAATGAGCAGTTCTTC